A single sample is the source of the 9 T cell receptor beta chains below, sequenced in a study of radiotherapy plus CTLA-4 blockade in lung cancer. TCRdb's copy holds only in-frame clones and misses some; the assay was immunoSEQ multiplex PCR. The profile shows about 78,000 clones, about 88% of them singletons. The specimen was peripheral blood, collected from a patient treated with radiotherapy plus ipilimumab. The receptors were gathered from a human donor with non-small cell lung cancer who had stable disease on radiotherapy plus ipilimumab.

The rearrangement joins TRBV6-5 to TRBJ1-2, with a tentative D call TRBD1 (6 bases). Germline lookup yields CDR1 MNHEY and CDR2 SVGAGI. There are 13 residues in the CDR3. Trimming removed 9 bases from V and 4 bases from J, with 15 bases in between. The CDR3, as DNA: TGTGCCAGTTCGGACAGATTATTCTATGGCTACACCTTC. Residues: CASSDRLFYGYTF.

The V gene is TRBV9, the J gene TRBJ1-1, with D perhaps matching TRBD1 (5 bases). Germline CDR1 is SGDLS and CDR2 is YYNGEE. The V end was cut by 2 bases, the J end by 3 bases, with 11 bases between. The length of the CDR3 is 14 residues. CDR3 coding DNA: TGTGCCAGCAGCGTGAGGGGAGGGGACACTGAAGCTTTCTTT. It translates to CASSVRGGDTEAFF.

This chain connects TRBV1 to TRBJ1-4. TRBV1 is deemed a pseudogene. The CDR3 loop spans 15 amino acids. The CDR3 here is CTSSQGGGSNEKLFF. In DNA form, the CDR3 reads TGCACCAGCAGCCAAGGAGGAGGTAGTAATGAAAAACTGTTTTTT.

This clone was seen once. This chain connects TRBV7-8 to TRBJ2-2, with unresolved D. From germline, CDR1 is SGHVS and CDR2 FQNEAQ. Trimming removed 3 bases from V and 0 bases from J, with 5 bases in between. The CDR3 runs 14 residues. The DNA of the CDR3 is TGTGCCAGCAGCTTCTACCCGAACACCGGGGAGCTGTTTTTT. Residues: CASSFYPNTGELFF.

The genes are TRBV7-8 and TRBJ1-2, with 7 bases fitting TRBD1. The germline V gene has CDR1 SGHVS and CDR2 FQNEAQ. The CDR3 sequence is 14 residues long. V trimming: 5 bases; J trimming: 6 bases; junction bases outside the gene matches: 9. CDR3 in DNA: TGTGCCAGCAGCGAAGGCCGACAGGGAGATGGCTACACCTTC. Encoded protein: CASSEGRQGDGYTF.

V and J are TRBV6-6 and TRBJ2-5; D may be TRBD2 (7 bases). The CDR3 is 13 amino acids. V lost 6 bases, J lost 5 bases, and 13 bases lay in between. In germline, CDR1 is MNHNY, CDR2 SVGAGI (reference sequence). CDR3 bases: TGTGCCAGCAGAGGGGGGGCCGGTGAGACCCAGTACTTC. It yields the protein CASRGGAGETQYF.

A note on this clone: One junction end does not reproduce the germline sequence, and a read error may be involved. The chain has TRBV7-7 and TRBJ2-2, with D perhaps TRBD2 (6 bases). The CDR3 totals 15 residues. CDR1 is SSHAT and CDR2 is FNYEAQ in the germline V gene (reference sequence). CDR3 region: CASSLAGGTGGELFF. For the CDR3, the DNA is TGTGCTAGCAGCTTAGCAGGCGGGACCGGGGGGGAGCTGTTTTTT.

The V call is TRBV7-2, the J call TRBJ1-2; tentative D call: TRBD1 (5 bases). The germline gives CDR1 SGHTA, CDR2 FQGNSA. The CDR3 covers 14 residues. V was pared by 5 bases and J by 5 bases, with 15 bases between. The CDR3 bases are TGTGCCAGCAGCCAGCAGACAGCCTCATATGGCTACACCTTC. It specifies CASSQQTASYGYTF.

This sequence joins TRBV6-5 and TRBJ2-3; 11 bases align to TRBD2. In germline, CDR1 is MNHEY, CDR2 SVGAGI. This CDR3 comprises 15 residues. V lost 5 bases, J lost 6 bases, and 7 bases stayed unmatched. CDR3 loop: CASSLSLAGVDTQYF. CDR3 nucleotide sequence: TGTGCCAGCAGTCTATCACTAGCGGGGGTTGATACGCAGTATTTT.